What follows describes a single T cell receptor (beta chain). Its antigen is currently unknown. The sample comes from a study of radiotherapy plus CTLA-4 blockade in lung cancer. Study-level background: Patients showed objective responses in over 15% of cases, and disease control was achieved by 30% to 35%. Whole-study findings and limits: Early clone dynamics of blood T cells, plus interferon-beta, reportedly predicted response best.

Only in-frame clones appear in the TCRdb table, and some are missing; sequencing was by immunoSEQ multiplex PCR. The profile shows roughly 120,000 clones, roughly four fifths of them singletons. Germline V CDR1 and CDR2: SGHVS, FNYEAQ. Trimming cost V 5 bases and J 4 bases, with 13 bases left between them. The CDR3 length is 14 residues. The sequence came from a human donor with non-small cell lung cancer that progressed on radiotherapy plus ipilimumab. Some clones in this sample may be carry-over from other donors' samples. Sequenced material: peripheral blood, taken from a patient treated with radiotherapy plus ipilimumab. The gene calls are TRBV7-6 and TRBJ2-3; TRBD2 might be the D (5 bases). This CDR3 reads CASSPMAGPDTQYF. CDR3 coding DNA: TGTGCCAGCAGCCCTATGGCGGGTCCAGATACGCAGTATTTT.